One sample yielded the 20 T cell receptor beta chains listed below, sequenced in a study of shared clonotypes between healthy human individuals. TCRdb's copy holds only in-frame clones and misses some; the assay was immunoSEQ multiplex PCR. The repertoire holds around 700,000 clones, with approximately 79% as singletons. The sequencing sample was made of memory CD4+ T cells sorted from blood. Noted subset: CD45RA-negative fraction. These receptors were obtained from a woman aged 25 to 39 in good health.

Comments on this clone: This CDR3 is also generated by other DNA sequences in the sample. The rearrangement uses TRBV20-1 and TRBJ1-1; D is unresolved. The CDR3 is 11 residues long. The V gene's germline CDR1 is DFQATT and CDR2 SNEGSKA (reference sequence). CDR3 loop: CSPNRNTEAFF. The CDR3 DNA sequence: TGCAGCCCGAACAGGAACACTGAAGCTTTCTTT.

This rearrangement joins TRBV5-5 to TRBJ2-3, with 10 bases matching TRBD2. Germline V gives CDR1 SGHKS, CDR2 YYEKEE (reference sequence). V shed 4 bases, J shed 1 base, and the junction held 3 bases outside the gene matches. This CDR3 contains 15 residues. CDR3 in amino acids: CASSRLAGGTDTQYF. DNA of the CDR3: TGTGCCAGCAGCAGGCTAGCGGGAGGCACAGATACGCAGTATTTT.

V usage is TRBV6-1 and J usage is TRBJ2-7, with D maybe TRBD1 (5 bases). V shed 6 bases and J shed 1 base, with 16 bases lying between them. Germline CDR1 and CDR2: MNHNS and SASEGT. The CDR3 contains 15 residues. As DNA, the CDR3 is TGTGCCAGCAGGGGCATACAGGTAGTATCCTACGAGCAGTACTTC. Amino acid sequence: CASRGIQVVSYEQYF.

This chain joins TRBV7-2 and TRBJ1-4; TRBD1 is a possible D gene (6 bases). CDR1 and CDR2 (germline): SGHTA, FQGNSA. The length of the CDR3 is 15 residues. Trimming pared 5 bases from V and 2 bases from J, leaving 12 bases between. Written as DNA, the CDR3 is TGTGCCAGCAGCCGGTCGGGGGCGACTAATGAAAAACTGTTTTTT. This codes for CASSRSGATNEKLFF.

DNA for the CDR3: TGCAGCGGCGGGGTCATGGGAAATGAGCAGTTCTTC. Its protein product is CSGGVMGNEQFF. This chain connects TRBV29-1 to TRBJ2-1; D is possibly TRBD2 (6 bases). Trimming took 7 bases from V and 7 from J, leaving 14 bases between them. CDR1 SQVTM and CDR2 ANQGSEA come from the germline V gene. This CDR3 region has 12 residues.

The chain uses TRBV7-8 and TRBJ2-1; 12 bases are a match to TRBD2. The CDR3 runs 17 residues. CDR1 is SGHVS, CDR2 FQNEAQ, per germline. V lost 5 bases, J lost 6 bases, and 11 bases stayed unmatched. The CDR3 region has the DNA TGTGCCAGCAGCAGCCGACTAGCGGGAGATGGCCTCAATGAGCAGTTCTTC. Protein product: CASSSRLAGDGLNEQFF.

V usage is TRBV27 and J usage is TRBJ2-7, with a possible D match to TRBD2 (6 bases). This CDR3 spans 14 amino acids. V was cut by 3 bases and J by 5 bases, with 14 bases left in between. Germline V gives CDR1 MNHEY, CDR2 SMNVEV (reference sequence). CDR3 amino acids: CASSLGWGVHEQYF. In DNA, the CDR3 is TGTGCCAGCAGTTTGGGGTGGGGGGTCCACGAGCAGTACTTC.

The chain uses TRBV5-1 and TRBJ2-1; 9 bases map to TRBD1. Germline values: CDR1 SGHRS, CDR2 YFSETQ. The CDR3 extends over 17 amino acids. V dropped 0 bases and J dropped 12; count of bases not matched to a gene: 16. In DNA form, the CDR3 reads TGCGCCAGCAGCTTGGGAATTACAGGGGGCAACGTACTAGGGCAGTTCTTC. Protein product: CASSLGITGGNVLGQFF.

The chain couples TRBV15 to TRBJ2-4; a weak D match, TRBD2 (5 bases). Germline loops: CDR1 LNHNV, CDR2 YYDKDF (reference sequence). Trimming pared 3 bases from V and 0 bases from J, leaving 12 bases between. CDR3 length: 16 amino acids. This CDR3 reads CATSRNPEVAKNIQYF. The CDR3 DNA reads as TGTGCCACCAGCAGGAACCCGGAGGTAGCCAAAAACATTCAGTACTTC.

This clone was recorded only once. The chain carries TRBV29-1 and TRBJ2-5, with D perhaps given as TRBD1 or TRBD2 (5 bases each). Germline V gene lookup returns CDR1 SQVTM and CDR2 ANQGSEA. V gave up 8 bases and J gave up 10 bases, with 23 bases separating them. CDR3 length: 13 residues. Written as DNA, the CDR3 is TGCAGCCTAGGGGCCGGGGCGCACGCGGACCAGTACTTC. Translated, it gives CSLGAGAHADQYF.

The genes are TRBV10-2 and TRBJ2-7, with D possibly TRBD2 on 6 matching bases. This CDR3 region has 14 residues. Germline V CDR1 and CDR2: WSHSY, SAAADI. Trimming pared 2 bases from V and 1 base from J, leaving 9 bases between. Here the CDR3 reads CASSEVAESYEQYF. In DNA form, the CDR3 reads TGCGCCAGCAGTGAGGTAGCGGAGTCCTACGAGCAGTACTTC.

V usage is TRBV10-3 and J usage is TRBJ2-3; 9 bases map to TRBD2. CDR1 and CDR2 from the germline V gene are ENHRY and SYGVKD. The length of the CDR3 is 16 residues. J lost 6 bases, V lost 3 bases, and 10 bases had no gene match. For the CDR3, the DNA is TGTGCCATCAGTGATTTGAGCGGGAGCGGGGGGGATACGCAGTATTTT. It codes for CAISDLSGSGGDTQYF.

The chain couples TRBV5-6 to TRBJ2-4; possible D gene TRBD2, 6 bases. The CDR3 spans 14 residues. The germline V gene has CDR1 SGHDT and CDR2 YYEEEE. V was shortened by 4 bases and J by 9 bases, with 17 bases between the two germline ends. The DNA of the CDR3 is TGTGCCAGCAGCCCCCCCTGGGAGGTAGGCATTCAGTACTTC. Amino acids: CASSPPWEVGIQYF.

This chain joins TRBV28 and TRBJ1-2; weak D call: TRBD1 (5 bases). Germline loops: CDR1 MDHEN, CDR2 SYDVKM. The length of the CDR3 is 14 residues. V lost 8 bases, J lost 5 bases, and 18 bases lay in between. The CDR3 DNA is TGTGCCAGCTTCGGGACGGAAGAATCTTATGGCTACACCTTC. This gives the protein CASFGTEESYGYTF.

The V gene is TRBV6-1, the J gene TRBJ2-7; D remains unclear. The CDR3 loop spans 13 amino acids. Trimming took 4 bases from V and 3 from J, leaving 10 bases between them. Germline V gene lookup returns CDR1 MNHNS and CDR2 SASEGT. This CDR3 reads CASSVNRNYEQYF. CDR3 in DNA: TGTGCCAGCAGTGTCAACAGAAACTACGAGCAGTACTTC.

This clone was recorded only once. The J gene is TRBJ2-5, the V gene TRBV5-1; 11 bases agree with TRBD2. CDR1 SGHRS and CDR2 YFSETQ come from the germline V gene. Trimming cost V 7 bases and J 2 bases; bases outside gene matches: 4. The CDR3 extends over 14 amino acids. CDR3 sequence (DNA): TGCGCCAGCGGAAGACTAGCGGGGCAAGAGACCCAGTACTTC. Protein sequence: CASGRLAGQETQYF.

The chain has TRBV10-2 and TRBJ2-3; 12 bases agree with TRBD2. Losses at the gene ends were 7 bases for V and 5 bases for J; bases not matched to a gene: 4. The germline V gene encodes CDR1 WSHSY and CDR2 SAAADI. The CDR3 is 14 amino acids. The CDR3 nucleotides are TGCGCCAGCAAACCGGGACTAGCGGGAGATACGCAGTATTTT. It specifies CASKPGLAGDTQYF.

This clone was detected once. The chain couples TRBV18 to TRBJ2-7; TRBD2 matches 8 bases. Trimming cost V 0 bases and J 6 bases; bases outside gene matches: 4. Germline V gene lookup returns CDR1 KGHSH and CDR2 LQKENI. The CDR3 has 14 amino acids. CDR3 in DNA: TGTGCCAGCTCACCACCCCCGGGAGGGCTCGAGCAGTACTTC. It translates to CASSPPPGGLEQYF.

The chain joins TRBV5-1 to TRBJ2-3; 11 bases are a match to TRBD1. This CDR3 has 16 residues. The germline gives CDR1 SGHRS, CDR2 YFSETQ. The ends lost 4 bases at V and 0 bases at J; junction bases unmatched: 4. The DNA for the CDR3 is TGCGCCAGCAGCCGTGGACAGGGGGCGAGCACAGATACGCAGTATTTT. Amino acid sequence: CASSRGQGASTDTQYF.

This clone was detected a few times. The chain combines TRBV7-8 with TRBJ2-3; D is unresolved. The germline V gene has CDR1 SGHVS and CDR2 FQNEAQ. The V and J ends lost 0 bases and 3 bases respectively, with 10 bases between them. This CDR3 is built from 15 residues. CDR3 sequence reads: CASSLALARTDTQYF. As DNA, the CDR3 is TGTGCCAGCAGCTTAGCGCTGGCTAGGACAGATACGCAGTATTTT.